Following are 27 T cell receptor beta chains from one sample sequenced in a study of shared clonotypes between healthy human individuals. The data were produced by immunoSEQ multiplex PCR, yet TCRdb's version contains in-frame clones alone and is incomplete. The sample holds roughly 2.5 million clones, approximately 92% seen once. Sequencing was carried out using naive CD4+ T cells sorted from blood. Subset given: CD45RA+ positively selected. Receptor source: a man in his late teens or twenties in good health.

This clone was found once. J is TRBJ2-5 and V is TRBV11-2, with a weak D call TRBD1 (6 bases). CDR3 length: 13 residues. Germline V gene lookup returns CDR1 SGHAT and CDR2 FQNNGV. Trimming shortened V by 6 bases and J by 2 bases, and 10 bases separated the two germline ends. The CDR3 DNA follows: TGTGCCAGCAGGCTAACAGGGCAAGAGACCCAGTACTTC. Protein sequence: CASRLTGQETQYF. The whole variable domain, filled in from reference TRBV11-2 and TRBJ2-5, reads EAGVAQSPRYKIIEKRQSVAFWCNPISGHATLYWYQQILGQGPKLLIQFQNNGVVDDSQLPKDRFSAERLKGVDSTLKIQPAKLEDSAVYLCASRLTGQETQYFGPGTRLLVL.

The rearrangement uses TRBV11-2 and TRBJ1-2; D perhaps matches TRBD1 (6 bases). The CDR3 sequence is 15 residues long. V was clipped by 6 bases and J by 4 bases, with 18 bases between them. Germline loops: CDR1 SGHAT, CDR2 FQNNGV. The chain's CDR3 is CASSTTGGKSYGYTF. CDR3 DNA: TGTGCCAGCAGTACGACTGGGGGCAAAAGCTATGGCTACACCTTC.

V gene TRBV7-9 combines with J gene TRBJ2-7; 9 bases are a match to TRBD1. The CDR3 spans 15 residues. J gave up 4 bases and V 5 bases, and 9 bases lay outside the gene matches. The germline gives CDR1 SEHNR, CDR2 FQNEAQ (reference sequence). The CDR3 protein is CASSRGQGLWYEQYF. The CDR3 region has the DNA TGTGCCAGCAGCCGCGGACAGGGGTTATGGTACGAGCAGTACTTC.

The chain has TRBV19 and TRBJ1-2; D is possibly TRBD1 (6 bases). V dropped 3 bases and J dropped 4 bases, with 15 bases sitting between them. CDR3 length: 15 residues. CDR1 and CDR2 from the germline V gene are LNHDA and SQIVND (reference sequence). The DNA for the CDR3 is TGTGCCAGTAGTATGCGGGGGCCCGGGAGCTATGGCTACACCTTC. Translation gives CASSMRGPGSYGYTF.

This clone was observed once. Here the CDR3 reads CASGTSGGYTDTQYF. The CDR3 DNA follows: TGTGCCAGTGGGACTAGCGGCGGTTACACAGATACGCAGTATTTT. The V gene is TRBV5-4, the J gene TRBJ2-3; 11 nucleotides align to TRBD2. The CDR3 is 15 residues long. V lost 8 bases and J lost 2; bases outside the gene matches: 7. Germline CDR1 and CDR2: SGHNT and YYREEE (reference sequence).

The chain joins TRBV5-6 to TRBJ2-1, with 8 bases identical to TRBD2. There are 16 residues in the CDR3. V was clipped by 0 bases and J by 3 bases; unmatched bases: 5. Germline V gene lookup returns CDR1 SGHDT and CDR2 YYEEEE. The CDR3 nucleotides read TGTGCCAGCAGCTTGGAGCGCGGGGGGAGCTACAATGAGCAGTTCTTC. Encoded protein: CASSLERGGSYNEQFF.

The rearrangement links TRBV30 to TRBJ2-2; D unresolved. V lost 8 bases and J 4 bases, leaving 11 bases between the germline ends. There are 12 residues in the CDR3. Germline CDR1 GTSNPN, CDR2 SVGIG (reference sequence). CDR3 region: CAHKWGTGELFF. The CDR3 coding sequence is TGTGCCCATAAATGGGGCACCGGGGAGCTGTTTTTT.

A remark on this clone: One end of the junction does not line up with germline, which may come from a read error. The V call is TRBV18, the J call TRBJ2-2; no clear D gene. The CDR3 runs to 16 residues. Germline CDR1 is KGHSH and CDR2 is LQKENI. The CDR3 nucleotides read TGTGCCAGCTCGCCACGCTGGGCACCTAACACCGGGGAGCTGTTTTTT. Its translation is CASSPRWAPNTGELFF.

The genes are TRBV19 and TRBJ2-2; TRBD2 agrees at 7 bases. Per germline, CDR1 LNHDA and CDR2 SQIVND (reference sequence). With 1 base clipped from V and 0 bases from J, the junction kept 2 bases outside the gene matches. CDR3 size: 16 residues. The CDR3 region is CASSIVAGPNTGELFF. The CDR3 DNA follows: TGTGCCAGTAGTATAGTAGCGGGCCCGAACACCGGGGAGCTGTTTTTT.

V usage is TRBV5-1 and J usage is TRBJ1-3; 7 positions agree with TRBD1. The J segment lost 2 bases and the V segment lost 4 bases, leaving 9 bases of the junction unmatched. This CDR3 is built from 16 residues. CDR1 is SGHRS, CDR2 YFSETQ, per germline. The CDR3 loop is CASSPNSQGAGNTIYF. Written as DNA, the CDR3 is TGCGCCAGCAGCCCCAACAGCCAGGGGGCTGGAAACACCATATATTTT. Combining the CDR3 with reference TRBV5-1 and TRBJ1-3 gives the whole variable domain KAGVTQTPRYLIKTRGQQVTLSCSPISGHRSVSWYQQTPGQGLQFLFEYFSETQRNKGNFPGRFSGRQFSNSRSEMNVSTLELGDSALYLCASSPNSQGAGNTIYFGEGSWLTVV.

Only one count was recorded for this clone. The chain uses TRBV6-1 and TRBJ2-3, with 15 bases fitting TRBD2. The CDR3 is 16 residues long. Germline values: CDR1 MNHNS, CDR2 SASEGT. Trimming removed 4 bases from V and 5 bases from J; junction bases left unmatched: 4. The CDR3 is CASSGTSGGALDTQYF. DNA for the CDR3: TGTGCCAGCAGTGGGACTAGCGGGGGGGCTTTAGATACGCAGTATTTT.

V is TRBV6-1 and J is TRBJ1-2; tentative D call: TRBD1 (5 bases). CDR3 length: 15 residues. The V and J ends lost 9 bases and 7 bases respectively, with 24 bases between them. The germline CDR1 and CDR2 sequences are MNHNS and SASEGT. CDR3 region: CASAEGLGNRFGYTF. In DNA form, the CDR3 reads TGTGCCAGTGCCGAGGGGCTGGGAAATCGTTTTGGCTACACCTTC.

The CDR3 DNA sequence: TGTGCCAGCAGTAAAGGGAACACCGGGGAGCTGTTTTTT. The encoded protein is CASSKGNTGELFF. The J gene is TRBJ2-2, the V gene TRBV6-5; no clear D. The ends were cut back, 5 bases at V and 1 base at J, with 5 bases in the middle. Per the germline V gene, CDR1 is MNHEY and CDR2 is SVGAGI. The CDR3 contains 13 residues.

The rearrangement uses TRBV6-6 and TRBJ2-7; 10 bases are shared with TRBD1. Unmatched junction bases numbered 4, after V lost 6 bases and J lost 5 bases. Per the germline V gene, CDR1 is MNHNY and CDR2 is SVGAGI (reference sequence). The CDR3 runs to 13 residues. The CDR3 protein is CASRATGGHEQYF. CDR3 in DNA: TGTGCCAGCAGAGCGACAGGGGGCCACGAGCAGTACTTC.

The rearrangement links TRBV4-1 to TRBJ2-5; TRBD2 matches 8 bases. The CDR3 length is 16 residues. The V segment lost 4 bases and the J segment 2 bases; nucleotides outside the gene matches: 9. CDR1 MGHRA and CDR2 YSYEKL come from the germline V gene. The CDR3 region has the DNA TGCGCCAGCAGCCGGAAGACTAGCGCAAAGCAAGAGACCCAGTACTTC. It encodes CASSRKTSAKQETQYF.

CDR3 DNA sequence: TGTGCCTGGAATACGCGGGCCGGGGAGCTGTTTTTT. Amino acid sequence: CAWNTRAGELFF. The chain couples TRBV30 to TRBJ2-2; TRBD2 might be the D (5 bases). The germline gives CDR1 GTSNPN, CDR2 SVGIG (reference sequence). This CDR3 is 12 amino acids long. Trimming took 4 bases from V and 6 from J, leaving 9 bases between them.

The CDR3 region has the DNA TGTGCCAGCAGTTTGGTCAGGGGGTCTTCACCCCTCCACTTT. It codes for CASSLVRGSSPLHF. The rearrangement links TRBV27 to TRBJ1-6, with 7 bases that match TRBD1. Germline loops: CDR1 MNHEY, CDR2 SMNVEV (reference sequence). The J segment lost 9 bases and the V segment lost 3 bases, leaving 5 bases of the junction unmatched. The CDR3 runs 14 residues.

The V gene is TRBV30, the J gene TRBJ1-6; D gene ambiguous. V lost 3 bases, J lost 0 bases, and 12 bases lay in between. The germline V gene has CDR1 GTSNPN and CDR2 SVGIG (reference sequence). CDR3 size: 16 residues. CDR3 nucleotides: TGTGCCTGGAGATATAAGGAAAGCTCCTATAATTCACCCCTCCACTTT. Protein sequence: CAWRYKESSYNSPLHF.

The CDR3 DNA reads as TGTGCCAGCAGCTTGTGGCGGGGGGGTCACAATGAGCAGTTCTTC. Amino acids: CASSLWRGGHNEQFF. V gene TRBV5-6 combines with J gene TRBJ2-1; the match to TRBD2 covers 9 bases. The germline V gene encodes CDR1 SGHDT and CDR2 YYEEEE. The CDR3 contains 15 residues. V was clipped by 1 base and J by 5 bases; unmatched bases: 4.

V and J are TRBV19 and TRBJ2-3; D is undetermined. Germline CDR1 and CDR2: LNHDA and SQIVND (reference sequence). Trimming stripped 5 bases from V and 9 bases from J, with 15 bases between. This CDR3 contains 13 residues. The CDR3 sequence is CASSPVFGKTQYF. The CDR3 DNA reads as TGTGCCAGTAGTCCCGTTTTTGGTAAAACGCAGTATTTT.

This chain connects TRBV2 to TRBJ1-6; possibly TRBD1 for D (5 bases). CDR1 is SNHLY and CDR2 is FYNNEI in the germline V gene. The CDR3 spans 14 residues. Deletions cut 6 bases from V and 7 bases from J, with 13 bases between. The CDR3 reads CASRRAGKNSPLHF. The CDR3 DNA follows: TGTGCCAGCAGGAGGGCAGGGAAAAATTCACCCCTCCACTTT.

The chain recombines TRBV6-4 with TRBJ2-2; D gene unclear. Germline CDR1 MRHNA, CDR2 SNTAGT. Trimming removed 0 bases at V and 4 bases at J, with 12 bases between. The CDR3 extends over 16 amino acids. The CDR3 DNA follows: TGTGCCAGCAGTGACTCCGTCGGGTCGGGCACCGGGGAGCTGTTTTTT. This translates into CASSDSVGSGTGELFF.

This clone was found a few times. The chain employs TRBV7-9 and TRBJ2-2; no definite D call. The CDR3 loop spans 16 amino acids. Looked up from germline, CDR1 is SEHNR and CDR2 is FQNEAQ (reference sequence). As DNA, the CDR3 is TGTGCGAGGTGGACGGCCTCGAACATGAACACCGGGGAGCTGTTTTTT. Its translation: CARWTASNMNTGELFF. Variable domain in full (rest from reference TRBV7-9 and TRBJ2-2): DTGVSQNPRHKITKRGQNVTFRCDPISEHNRLYWYRQTLGQGPEFLTYFQNEAQLEKSRLLSDRFSAERPKGSFSTLEIQRTEQGDSAMYLCARWTASNMNTGELFFGEGSRLTVL.

The chain combines TRBV30 with TRBJ1-2; the D gene is possibly TRBD1 (6 bases). Trimming removed 0 bases at V and 5 bases at J, with 16 bases between. This CDR3 contains 15 residues. The germline gives CDR1 GTSNPN, CDR2 SVGIG (reference sequence). CDR3 nucleotide sequence: TGTGCCTGGAGTGTACTGGCGGGGGCGGTTTATGGCTACACCTTC. It yields the protein CAWSVLAGAVYGYTF. The full variable domain, in which reference TRBV30 and TRBJ1-2 provide the parts outside the CDR3, is SQTIHQWPATLVQPVGSPLSLECTVEGTSNPNLYWYRQAAGRGLQLLFYSVGIGQISSEVPQNLSASRPQDRQFILSSKKLLLSDSGFYLCAWSVLAGAVYGYTFGSGTRLTVV.

The J gene is TRBJ2-6, the V gene TRBV5-8, with D perhaps matching TRBD2 (6 bases). The CDR3 is 15 amino acids. Per the germline V gene, CDR1 is SGHTS and CDR2 is YDEGEE. V lost 5 bases and J 0 bases, leaving 9 bases between the germline ends. The CDR3 loop is CASSLGLSGANVLTF. CDR3 DNA: TGTGCCAGCAGTCTGGGACTCTCTGGGGCCAACGTCCTGACTTTC.

The chain links TRBV10-3 to TRBJ1-3; 8 nucleotides match TRBD1. The CDR3 spans 17 residues. Germline V gene data show CDR1 as ENHRY and CDR2 as SYGVKD. V dropped 1 base and J dropped 0; count of bases not matched to a gene: 5. The CDR3 is CAISEFYGTGSGNTIYF. For the CDR3, the DNA is TGTGCCATCAGTGAGTTTTACGGGACAGGCTCTGGAAACACCATATATTTT.

In this sample, this clone turned up once. The sample holds other DNA sequences that translate to the same CDR3. J is TRBJ2-6 and V is TRBV6-5; D remains unclear. V was shortened by 0 bases and J by 0 bases, with 3 bases between the two germline ends. The CDR3 is made up of 15 amino acids. The V gene's germline CDR1 is MNHEY and CDR2 SVGAGI. CDR3 sequence: CASSYSSSGANVLTF. The CDR3 DNA sequence: TGTGCCAGCAGTTACTCTAGCTCTGGGGCCAACGTCCTGACTTTC.